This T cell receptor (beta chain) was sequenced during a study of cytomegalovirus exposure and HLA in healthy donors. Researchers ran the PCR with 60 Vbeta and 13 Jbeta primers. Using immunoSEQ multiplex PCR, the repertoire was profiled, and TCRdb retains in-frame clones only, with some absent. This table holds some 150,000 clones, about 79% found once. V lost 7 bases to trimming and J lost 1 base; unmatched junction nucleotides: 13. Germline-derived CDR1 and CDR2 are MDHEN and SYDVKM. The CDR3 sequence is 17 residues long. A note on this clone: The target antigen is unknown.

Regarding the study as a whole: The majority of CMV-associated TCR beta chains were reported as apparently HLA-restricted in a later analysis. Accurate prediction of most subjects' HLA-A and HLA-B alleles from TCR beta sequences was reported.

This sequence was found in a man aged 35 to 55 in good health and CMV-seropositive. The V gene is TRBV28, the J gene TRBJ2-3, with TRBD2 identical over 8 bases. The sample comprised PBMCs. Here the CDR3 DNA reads TGTGCCAGCACCGGGCTAGCGGGCCTCGGAGGCACAGATACGCAGTATTTT. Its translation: CASTGLAGLGGTDTQYF.